The 24 T cell receptor beta chains in this list originate from one sample, sequenced in a study of regulatory T cells in long-lasting Graves disease (dated by TCRdb to the early 2020s). This specimen's time point label, interpreted: newly diagnosed GD, antithyroid drugs for less than 3 months. RNA was extracted from PBMCs in TRIzol for both TCR sequencing and RNA sequencing. Libraries came from multiplex PCR. Instrument on record: Illumina HiSeq 4000. To build TCR beta libraries, CDR3 regions were amplified by Arm-PCR using iRepertoire HTBI primers. Using fastp trimming at Q25 and MiXCR clonotype assembly, TCRdb reanalyzed the public sequencing data and kept in-frame beta chains. CDR3 protein duplicates are merged, each entry listing the most common genes and DNA. The sample includes some 250,000 distinct CDR3 sequences, with approximately 16% observed a single time. Approximately 20% of the sample is in the top ten clones.

The material sequenced was peripheral blood mononuclear cells (PBMCs), taken at new diagnosis, from a patient treated with antithyroid drugs. Source of these receptors: a female donor with Graves disease.

This clonotype was found many times. This chain uses TRBV7-9 with TRBJ2-1; 10 nucleotides match TRBD2. V shed 5 bases and J 3 bases; nucleotides not matched to a gene: 7. Germline V gene lookup returns CDR1 SEHNR and CDR2 FQNEAQ (reference sequence). The CDR3 has 16 amino acids. DNA for the CDR3: TGTGCCAGCAGCCTTGCTAGCGGGAGACTCTACAATGAGCAGTTCTTC. Its translation: CASSLASGRLYNEQFF.

The rearrangement joins TRBV7-9 to TRBJ1-1; D call uncertain. This CDR3 comprises 12 residues. Germline V CDR1 and CDR2: SEHNR, FQNEAQ (reference sequence). With 5 bases removed from V and 11 bases from J, the gap between germline ends came to 15 bases. This CDR3 reads CASSPDDPGAFF. DNA of the CDR3: TGTGCCAGCAGCCCGGACGATCCGGGGGCTTTCTTT.

This clonotype was detected many times. V is TRBV3-1 and J is TRBJ2-1; D perhaps matches TRBD1 (6 bases). The CDR3 is 15 residues long. V dropped 5 bases and J dropped 0 bases, with 11 bases sitting between them. Looked up from germline, CDR1 is LGHDT and CDR2 is YNNKEL (reference sequence). The CDR3 DNA reads TGTGCCAGCAGCGGGGGCTTCAGCTCCTACAATGAGCAGTTCTTC. Protein sequence: CASSGGFSSYNEQFF.

This chain connects TRBV24-1 to TRBJ2-1; no reliable D call. V lost 2 bases, J lost 4 bases, and 14 bases lay in between. In germline, CDR1 is KGHDR, CDR2 SFDVKD. The CDR3 contains 16 residues. Here the CDR3 DNA reads TGTGCCACCAGTGATTCCTCCCGTACGGGTTACAATGAGCAGTTCTTC. As protein: CATSDSSRTGYNEQFF.

This clonotype has ten or more counts. The chain has TRBV29-1 and TRBJ2-1, with D perhaps matching TRBD2 (5 bases). Germline lookup yields CDR1 SQVTM and CDR2 ANQGSEA. CDR3 length equals 12 residues. The V gene lost 3 bases and the J gene lost 8 bases, with 11 bases spanning the gap. CDR3 protein: CSVDRTLDEQFF. CDR3 nucleotide sequence: TGCAGCGTTGATCGGACTCTTGATGAGCAGTTCTTC.

The table lists this clonotype with many counts. The V gene is TRBV11-1, the J gene TRBJ1-2, with D possibly matching TRBD1 (6 bases). The ends were cut back, 4 bases at V and 8 bases at J, with 20 bases in the middle. Per germline, CDR1 SGHAT and CDR2 FQDESV (reference sequence). This CDR3 spans 15 amino acids. As DNA, the CDR3 is TGTGCCAGCAGCTCCCAACTGACCGGGACAATCGGCTACACCTTC. Residues: CASSSQLTGTIGYTF.

This clonotype was seen ten or more times. This chain joins TRBV7-9 and TRBJ1-1; D is perhaps TRBD1 (6 bases). The CDR3 totals 15 residues. Germline CDR1 is SEHNR and CDR2 is FQNEAQ (reference sequence). Between the trimmed V and J ends, which lost 1 base and 3 bases, there was a span of 12 bases. The CDR3: CASSLEGGADTEAFF. The CDR3 DNA sequence: TGTGCCAGCAGCTTAGAGGGGGGGGCGGACACTGAAGCTTTCTTT.

This clonotype was seen ten or more times. This chain links TRBV27 with TRBJ2-1, with a possible D match to TRBD1 (6 bases). The CDR3 is 17 amino acids. The V and J ends lost 5 bases and 6 bases respectively, with 23 bases between them. CDR1 MNHEY and CDR2 SMNVEV come from the germline V gene (reference sequence). In DNA, the CDR3 is TGTGCCAGCAGTCGCACATGGGACACCGTAGATGGCAATGAGCAGTTCTTC. This gives the protein CASSRTWDTVDGNEQFF.

A few counts support this clonotype. The genes are TRBV7-9 and TRBJ1-1; D not resolved. Per the germline V gene, CDR1 is SEHNR and CDR2 is FQNEAQ (reference sequence). V was clipped by 1 base and J by 1 base, with 7 bases between them. This CDR3 is 14 amino acids long. CDR3 protein: CASSLVLSNTEAFF. CDR3 DNA sequence: TGTGCCAGCAGCTTAGTTTTATCGAACACTGAAGCTTTCTTT.

This clonotype was observed at least ten times. For the CDR3, the DNA is TGTGCCAGCAGCCCCTGGACAGCCGAGCAGTACTTC. The encoded protein is CASSPWTAEQYF. V usage is TRBV11-2 and J usage is TRBJ2-7, with D possibly being TRBD1 (6 bases). Per germline, CDR1 SGHAT and CDR2 FQNNGV. V lost 5 bases and J lost 6, with 11 bases in between. The CDR3 is 12 residues long.

There are many counts of this clonotype. The V call is TRBV3-1, the J call TRBJ2-7; weak D call: TRBD2 (5 bases). Trimming left V 3 bases short and J 6 bases short, with 9 bases between. Germline V gene sequence: CDR1 LGHDT, CDR2 YNNKEL (reference sequence). This CDR3 has 12 residues. The DNA for the CDR3 is TGTGCCAGCAGCCACCTGGGGAGCGAGCAGTACTTC. It specifies CASSHLGSEQYF.

This clonotype was counted only a few times. This chain uses TRBV20-1 with TRBJ2-1; TRBD2 aligns across 9 bases. Per the germline V gene, CDR1 is DFQATT and CDR2 is SNEGSKA (reference sequence). This CDR3 is 14 amino acids long. V lost 5 bases, J lost 5 bases, and 7 bases stayed unmatched. CDR3 nucleotide sequence: TGCAGTGCTGTCGGAGCGGGGGGCCACAATGAGCAGTTCTTC. This translates into CSAVGAGGHNEQFF.

The chain joins TRBV2 to TRBJ1-1; D is perhaps TRBD1 (5 bases). The CDR3 totals 13 residues. Germline loops: CDR1 SNHLY, CDR2 FYNNEI. With 4 bases removed from V and 6 bases from J, the gap between germline ends came to 12 bases. The CDR3 region is CASSGQGGAEAFF. CDR3 DNA: TGTGCCAGCAGTGGGCAGGGAGGGGCTGAAGCTTTCTTT.

V usage is TRBV12-3 or TRBV12-4 and J usage is TRBJ2-5; possibly TRBD1 or TRBD2 for D (5 bases each). V was trimmed by 2 bases and J by 4 bases, leaving 11 bases between them. The CDR3 is 14 residues long. The CDR3 loop reads CASSLRDQVETQYF. The CDR3 nucleotides read TGTGCCAGCAGTTTAAGGGACCAGGTAGAGACCCAGTACTTC.

This clonotype was counted many times. This chain links TRBV28 with TRBJ2-1, with 9 bases matching TRBD1. This CDR3 contains 16 residues. The ends lost 5 bases at V and 7 bases at J; junction bases unmatched: 12. From germline, CDR1 is MDHEN and CDR2 SYDVKM. CDR3 residues: CASSPMGQGRLNEQFF. Here the CDR3 DNA reads TGTGCCAGCAGTCCAATGGGACAGGGAAGGCTAAATGAGCAGTTCTTC. Based on the CDR3 plus reference TRBV28 and TRBJ2-1, the full variable domain is DVKVTQSSRYLVKRTGEKVFLECVQDMDHENMFWYRQDPGLGLRLIYFSYDVKMKEKGDIPEGYSVSREKKERFSLILESASTNQTSMYLCASSPMGQGRLNEQFFGPGTRLTVL.

CDR3 in amino acids: CASSTGTADQPQHF. CDR3 DNA: TGTGCCAGCAGTACCGGGACGGCAGATCAGCCCCAGCATTTT. The chain is built from TRBV12-3 or TRBV12-4 and TRBJ1-5, with D possibly matching TRBD1 (5 bases). The length of the CDR3 is 14 residues. The germline V and J ends were trimmed by 5 bases and 5 bases, with 13 bases remaining between them.

This clonotype was recorded at least ten times. The chain joins TRBV30 to TRBJ1-2; 7 bases fit TRBD1. Unmatched junction bases numbered 11, after V lost 0 bases and J lost 7 bases. This CDR3 spans 15 amino acids. The germline CDR1 and CDR2 sequences are GTSNPN and SVGIG (reference sequence). For the CDR3, the DNA is TGTGCCTGGAGTGTGGGTGGGGGACAGTCGACTGGCTACACCTTC. As protein: CAWSVGGGQSTGYTF. Based on the CDR3 plus reference TRBV30 and TRBJ1-2, the full variable domain is SQTIHQWPATLVQPVGSPLSLECTVEGTSNPNLYWYRQAAGRGLQLLFYSVGIGQISSEVPQNLSASRPQDRQFILSSKKLLLSDSGFYLCAWSVGGGQSTGYTFGSGTRLTVV.

This clonotype occurred many times. The chain is built from TRBV6-1 and TRBJ1-1, with D perhaps TRBD1 (6 bases). Germline CDR1 and CDR2: MNHNS and SASEGT. V was clipped by 2 bases and J by 1 base, with 8 bases between them. This CDR3 is built from 14 residues. CDR3: CASSELGQNTEAFF. DNA of the CDR3: TGTGCCAGCAGTGAATTGGGACAGAACACTGAAGCTTTCTTT.

This clonotype has at least ten counts. The rearrangement joins TRBV20-1 to TRBJ2-5, with D hard to call. Looked up from germline, CDR1 is DFQATT and CDR2 is SNEGSKA (reference sequence). Between the trimmed V and J ends, which lost 0 bases and 7 bases, there was a span of 12 bases. This CDR3 is 13 amino acids long. For the CDR3, the DNA is TGCAGTGCTAGAGATTCTCGGATTGGGACCCAGTACTTC. Its protein product is CSARDSRIGTQYF.

This clonotype was found many times. The V gene is TRBV7-9, the J gene TRBJ2-1; 16 nucleotides align to TRBD2. CDR3 length: 19 amino acids. In germline, CDR1 is SEHNR, CDR2 FQNEAQ (reference sequence). With 4 bases clipped from V and 2 bases from J, the junction kept 8 bases outside the gene matches. The CDR3 nucleotides are TGTGCCAGCAGCTCGGGACTAGCGGGAGGGCCAGGGACCTACAATGAGCAGTTCTTC. Protein: CASSSGLAGGPGTYNEQFF.

This clonotype was observed many times. V gene TRBV3-1 combines with J gene TRBJ1-6; unclear D gene. The CDR3 length is 13 residues. Between the trimmed V and J ends, which lost 3 bases and 10 bases, there was a span of 10 bases. Per the germline V gene, CDR1 is LGHDT and CDR2 is YNNKEL (reference sequence). CDR3 bases: TGTGCCAGCAGCCAGGGAGGAGGCTCACCCCTCCACTTT. This gives the protein CASSQGGGSPLHF.

This clonotype was picked up many times. The CDR3 sequence: CASSVAATNEKLFF. CDR3 nucleotide sequence: TGTGCCAGCAGCGTAGCAGCAACTAATGAAAAACTGTTTTTT. This rearrangement joins TRBV9 to TRBJ1-4; no firm D call. Trimming removed 0 bases at V and 0 bases at J, with 3 bases between. Germline CDR1 reads SGDLS; CDR2 reads YYNGEE. This CDR3 has 14 residues. Looking up the rest from reference TRBV9 and TRBJ1-4 gives the full variable domain: DSGVTQTPKHLITATGQRVTLRCSPRSGDLSVYWYQQSLDQGLQFLIQYYNGEERAKGNILERFSAQQFPDLHSELNLSSLELGDSALYFCASSVAATNEKLFFGSGTQLSVL.

This clonotype has a count of ten or more. The gene calls are TRBV18 and TRBJ2-5, with a possible D match to TRBD1 (6 bases). Germline V lookup: CDR1 KGHSH, CDR2 LQKENI. Trimming left V 3 bases short and J 2 bases short, with 16 bases between. The CDR3 sequence is 16 residues long. CDR3 coding DNA: TGTGCCAGCTCACCGGCGATACAGGGCGTGCAAGAGACCCAGTACTTC. It codes for CASSPAIQGVQETQYF.

This clonotype was picked up many times. The gene calls are TRBV2 and TRBJ1-1; 7 nucleotides align to TRBD1. Germline CDR1 is SNHLY and CDR2 is FYNNEI. CDR3 length: 14 residues. V trimming: 5 bases; J trimming: 3 bases; junction bases outside the gene matches: 6. The CDR3 here is CASSRQGVDTEAFF. The CDR3 DNA is TGTGCCAGCAGTCGACAGGGTGTCGACACTGAAGCTTTCTTT.